This TCR beta chain was sequenced for a study of blood T cell repertoires in COVID-19. Across the whole study: T cells, B-cell-depleted T cells, or PBMCs provided the cDNA or gDNA that served as material.

Profiled with immunoSEQ multiplex PCR; TCRdb holds only in-frame clones, not every one. Here the sample spans about 97,000 clones, roughly 86% being singletons. The sequence was collected from a human donor in a cohort sampled during active COVID-19. The sequenced material came from peripheral blood.

The CDR3 protein is CASSVSEGHGYTF. Written as DNA, the CDR3 is TGTGCCAGCAGCGTATCCGAGGGTCATGGCTACACCTTC. The chain is built from TRBV9 and TRBJ1-2; unclear D gene. Germline V gives CDR1 SGDLS, CDR2 YYNGEE. The CDR3 runs to 13 residues. V was trimmed by 1 base and J by 6 bases, leaving 10 bases between them.